The 23 T cell receptor beta chains below were found in one sample sequenced in a study of CXCR3 chemokines and chemotherapy response in bladder cancer. TCRdb re-called the PCR reads with MiXCR, one entry per CDR3 protein. The sample shows about 13,000 distinct CDR3 sequences, roughly 12% of them seen only once. Sample acquisition took place from a patient whose treatment included neoadjuvant chemotherapy. The receptors here all came from a human donor with bladder cancer that did not respond to neoadjuvant chemotherapy.

This clonotype was found many times. This chain joins TRBV28 and TRBJ2-1, with D perhaps matching TRBD1 or TRBD2 (5 bases each). Germline V gene lookup returns CDR1 MDHEN and CDR2 SYDVKM. The V and J ends lost 2 bases and 7 bases respectively, with 18 bases between them. The CDR3 has 16 residues. CDR3 amino acids: CASSLTLGTGLNEQFF. As DNA, the CDR3 is TGTGCCAGCAGTTTAACTTTGGGGACGGGGTTGAATGAGCAGTTCTTC.

This clonotype is classed as medium-sized. The gene calls are TRBV10-3 and TRBJ2-7; D perhaps matches TRBD2 (6 bases). Trimming pared 0 bases from V and 5 bases from J, leaving 14 bases between. CDR1 is ENHRY and CDR2 is SYGVKD in the germline V gene. The CDR3 runs to 15 residues. The CDR3 DNA reads TGTGCCATCAGTGAGTCGCCCGGAGGGCCGGACGAGCAGTACTTC. Protein sequence: CAISESPGGPDEQYF.

This clonotype has only a few counts. The V gene is TRBV28, the J gene TRBJ1-1; the D gene is possibly TRBD1 (6 bases). V was cut by 4 bases and J by 3 bases, with 24 bases left in between. CDR1 and CDR2 (germline): MDHEN, SYDVKM. This CDR3 comprises 18 residues. The CDR3 reads CASSSVSGGWDTYTEAFF. DNA of the CDR3: TGTGCCAGCAGTTCCGTTTCGGGTGGGTGGGACACCTACACTGAAGCTTTCTTT.

The sample holds many counts of this clonotype. V gene TRBV15 combines with J gene TRBJ2-1; the D is unclear. The CDR3 runs 16 residues. V dropped 3 bases and J dropped 5 bases, with 17 bases sitting between them. Germline V lookup: CDR1 LNHNV, CDR2 YYDKDF (reference sequence). The CDR3 sequence is CATSRESRQANNEQFF. The DNA of the CDR3 is TGTGCCACCAGCAGGGAGTCGAGGCAGGCCAACAATGAGCAGTTCTTC.

This clonotype has only a few counts. The chain recombines TRBV6-5 with TRBJ2-3; 8 bases fit TRBD2. The germline V gene has CDR1 MNHEY and CDR2 SVGAGI. CDR3 size: 16 residues. With V trimmed by 5 bases and J by 0 bases, 7 bases remained unmatched. CDR3 in amino acids: CASSHLAGSSTDTQYF. The CDR3 nucleotides are TGTGCCAGCAGTCACTTAGCGGGGAGTAGCACAGATACGCAGTATTTT.

The gene calls are TRBV2 and TRBJ2-1, with 9 positions matching TRBD2. Trimming cost V 3 bases and J 1 base; bases outside gene matches: 4. The CDR3 runs 16 residues. Per the germline V gene, CDR1 is SNHLY and CDR2 is FYNNEI. CDR3 protein: CASSERSGGSYNEQFF. CDR3 nucleotide sequence: TGTGCCAGCAGTGAGCGTAGCGGGGGTTCCTACAATGAGCAGTTCTTC.

This clonotype was detected a few times. J is TRBJ1-3 and V is TRBV5-4; D possibly corresponds to TRBD1 (5 bases). Trimming stripped 6 bases from V and 4 bases from J, with 11 bases between. CDR1 is SGHNT, CDR2 YYREEE, per germline (reference sequence). This CDR3 spans 13 amino acids. Here the CDR3 DNA reads TGTGCCAGCACCCAGGGTTCCGGAAACACCATATATTTT. Residues: CASTQGSGNTIYF.

This clonotype was counted between two and nine times. The CDR3 loop is CASSWGLRGTESYEQYF. The CDR3 nucleotides are TGTGCCAGCAGTTGGGGATTGCGCGGGACCGAATCCTACGAGCAGTACTTC. The chain joins TRBV27 to TRBJ2-7; tentatively, D is TRBD2 (6 bases). Per germline, CDR1 MNHEY and CDR2 SMNVEV (reference sequence). The CDR3 is 17 amino acids. Between the trimmed V and J ends, which lost 4 bases and 1 base, there was a span of 20 bases.

Many counts were recorded for this clonotype. The J gene is TRBJ2-2, the V gene TRBV18; no reliable D call. Trimming removed 3 bases from V and 5 bases from J, with 7 bases in between. This CDR3 is built from 13 residues. CDR1 is KGHSH and CDR2 is LQKENI in the germline V gene. CDR3 protein: CASSPTDTGELFF. In nucleotides, the CDR3 is TGTGCCAGCTCACCCACAGATACCGGGGAGCTGTTTTTT.

This clonotype came up many times. The chain joins TRBV12-5 to TRBJ2-1, with D unclear. The CDR3 extends over 14 amino acids. Germline values: CDR1 LGHNT, CDR2 FRNRAP. Trimming stripped 5 bases from V and 6 bases from J, with 14 bases between. The CDR3 here is CASGADLFANEQFF. Written as DNA, the CDR3 is TGTGCTAGTGGTGCCGACCTATTTGCCAATGAGCAGTTCTTC.

This clonotype has at least ten counts. This chain joins TRBV10-3 and TRBJ2-5; possibly TRBD1 for D (6 bases). This CDR3 has 13 residues. CDR1 is ENHRY, CDR2 SYGVKD, per germline. V was pared by 2 bases and J by 4 bases, with 8 bases between. In DNA form, the CDR3 reads TGTGCCATCAGTGAGGAAGGGGGAGAGACCCAGTACTTC. Translated, it gives CAISEEGGETQYF.

This clonotype was observed many times. This rearrangement joins TRBV10-3 to TRBJ2-1, with D perhaps TRBD2 (6 bases). V was clipped by 5 bases and J by 4 bases, with 12 bases between them. The CDR3 spans 14 residues. CDR1 is ENHRY, CDR2 SYGVKD, per germline. The CDR3 sequence is CAISSSGEYNEQFF. In DNA form, the CDR3 reads TGTGCCATCAGTAGCTCGGGGGAGTACAATGAGCAGTTCTTC.

This clonotype was counted at least ten times. The gene calls are TRBV30 and TRBJ1-2; D is perhaps TRBD1 (5 bases). The CDR3 has 12 amino acids. V was trimmed by 7 bases and J by 4 bases, leaving 13 bases between them. CDR1 and CDR2 from the germline V gene are GTSNPN and SVGIG (reference sequence). The chain's CDR3 is CALAPGGYGYTF. CDR3 DNA sequence: TGTGCCTTGGCACCCGGGGGCTATGGCTACACCTTC.

This clonotype was observed a handful of times. The chain is built from TRBV20-1 and TRBJ1-1; D unclear. Germline loops: CDR1 DFQATT, CDR2 SNEGSKA (reference sequence). Trimming left V 3 bases short and J 4 bases short, with 9 bases between. CDR3 length: 12 residues. The CDR3, as DNA: TGCAGTGCTAGCGAGGGAAGCACTGAAGCTTTCTTT. Its protein is CSASEGSTEAFF.

This clonotype was found many times. The chain has TRBV19 and TRBJ1-5, with D uncertain. CDR1 and CDR2 (germline): LNHDA, SQIVND (reference sequence). V was cut by 5 bases and J by 7 bases, with 12 bases left in between. This CDR3 spans 13 amino acids. CDR3 region: CASSGRERQPQHF. The DNA for the CDR3 is TGTGCCAGTAGTGGGAGGGAGCGACAGCCCCAGCATTTT.

The chain recombines TRBV20-1 with TRBJ2-1; D gene unclear. V was clipped by 5 bases and J by 6 bases, with 17 bases between them. This CDR3 comprises 14 residues. Germline V gene sequence: CDR1 DFQATT, CDR2 SNEGSKA (reference sequence). The CDR3 sequence: CSARPGLGRNEQFF. The CDR3 bases are TGCAGTGCTCGTCCGGGTCTAGGGCGCAATGAGCAGTTCTTC.

Concerning this clonotype: A read error likely explains this, since a far larger clone differs by one base. The chain employs TRBV6-6 and TRBJ1-1; tentative D call: TRBD1 (5 bases). CDR3 length: 14 amino acids. Germline assignment: CDR1 MNHNY and CDR2 SVGAGI (reference sequence). Trimming removed 6 bases from V and 4 bases from J, with 15 bases in between. DNA of the CDR3: TGTGCCAGCAGACCATGGGGCCTGGTCACTGAAGCTTTCTTT. It specifies CASRPWGLVTEAFF.

This clonotype is judged medium-sized. The chain carries TRBV19 and TRBJ2-1; 10 bases align to TRBD2. Trimming cost V 3 bases and J 10 bases; bases outside gene matches: 9. The CDR3 is 15 residues long. Germline CDR1 is LNHDA and CDR2 is SQIVND (reference sequence). CDR3 loop: CASSMELAGVEEQFF. In DNA form, the CDR3 reads TGTGCCAGTAGTATGGAGCTAGCGGGAGTTGAGGAGCAGTTCTTC.

The rearrangement joins TRBV18 to TRBJ2-5, with D perhaps TRBD2 (6 bases). The germline gives CDR1 KGHSH, CDR2 LQKENI. Trimming removed 2 bases from V and 1 base from J, with 11 bases in between. This CDR3 comprises 15 residues. The CDR3 reads CASSPLGDSQETQYF. CDR3 coding DNA: TGTGCCAGCTCACCATTGGGGGACTCCCAAGAGACCCAGTACTTC.

In its sample, this clonotype was seen many times. The gene calls are TRBV10-3 and TRBJ1-2; 10 nucleotides align to TRBD1. The trim removed 10 bases at V and 2 bases at J, leaving 7 bases unmatched. This CDR3 region has 14 residues. In germline, CDR1 is ENHRY, CDR2 SYGVKD. CDR3 nucleotide sequence: TGTGCCAGCGGGACAGGGGACCTAAACTATGGCTACACCTTC. Protein: CASGTGDLNYGYTF.

This clonotype was seen at least ten times. The rearrangement uses TRBV18 and TRBJ2-6, with D perhaps assigned TRBD1 or TRBD2 (5 bases each). Germline V gene data show CDR1 as KGHSH and CDR2 as LQKENI. The CDR3 is made up of 19 amino acids. V gave up 3 bases and J gave up 1 base, with 19 bases separating them. The CDR3 DNA sequence: TGTGCCAGCTCACCCTATCACGGTGGGGGAAAGTCTGGGGCCAACGTCCTGACTTTC. Amino acid sequence: CASSPYHGGGKSGANVLTF.

The chain has TRBV9 and TRBJ2-2, with D unclear. The CDR3 spans 15 residues. Trimming removed 0 bases at V and 1 base at J, with 7 bases between. Looked up from germline, CDR1 is SGDLS and CDR2 is YYNGEE. The CDR3 is CASSVDPGNTGELFF. As DNA, the CDR3 is TGTGCCAGCAGCGTAGATCCAGGGAACACCGGGGAGCTGTTTTTT.

By proportion, this clonotype is medium-sized. The chain joins TRBV7-2 to TRBJ2-7; the D gene is possibly TRBD1 (6 bases). Germline lookup yields CDR1 SGHTA and CDR2 FQGNSA. The germline V and J ends were trimmed by 5 bases and 0 bases, with 14 bases remaining between them. The CDR3 is 15 residues long. As DNA, the CDR3 is TGTGCCAGCAGCGCATCACAGGGAAGCTCCTACGAGCAGTACTTC. It yields the protein CASSASQGSSYEQYF.